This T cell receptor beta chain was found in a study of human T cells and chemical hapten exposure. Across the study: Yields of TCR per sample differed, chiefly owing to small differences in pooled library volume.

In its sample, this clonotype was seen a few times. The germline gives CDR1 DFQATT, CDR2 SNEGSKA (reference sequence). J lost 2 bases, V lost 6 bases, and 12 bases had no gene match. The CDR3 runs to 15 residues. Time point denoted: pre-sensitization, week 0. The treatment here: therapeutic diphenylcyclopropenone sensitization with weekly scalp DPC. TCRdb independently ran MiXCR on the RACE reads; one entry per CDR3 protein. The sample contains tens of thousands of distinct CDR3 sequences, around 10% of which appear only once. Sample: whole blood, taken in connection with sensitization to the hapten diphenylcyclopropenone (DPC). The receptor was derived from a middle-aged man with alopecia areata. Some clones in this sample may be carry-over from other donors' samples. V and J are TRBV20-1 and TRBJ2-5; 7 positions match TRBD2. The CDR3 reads CSARRGGRGQETQYF. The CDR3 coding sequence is TGCAGTGCCAGACGAGGCGGGAGAGGGCAAGAGACCCAGTACTTC.